This T cell receptor (beta chain) was found in a study of technical replicates of blood from a handful of donors. The table came from immunoSEQ multiplex PCR; TCRdb's copy has only in-frame clones and leaves some out. This table has about 88,000 clones, about 90% appearing once. Germline V lookup: CDR1 MNHNS, CDR2 SASEGT. This CDR3 is 16 amino acids long. The trim removed 2 bases at V and 4 bases at J, leaving 9 bases unmatched. The receptor was derived from a human donor in good health. Input material: T cells isolated from PBMCs. The chain links TRBV6-1 to TRBJ2-3; 7 bases agree with TRBD2. In DNA form, the CDR3 reads TGTGCCAGCAGTGAAACCCTAGCGGAGCTGCCAGATACGCAGTATTTT. It translates to CASSETLAELPDTQYF.